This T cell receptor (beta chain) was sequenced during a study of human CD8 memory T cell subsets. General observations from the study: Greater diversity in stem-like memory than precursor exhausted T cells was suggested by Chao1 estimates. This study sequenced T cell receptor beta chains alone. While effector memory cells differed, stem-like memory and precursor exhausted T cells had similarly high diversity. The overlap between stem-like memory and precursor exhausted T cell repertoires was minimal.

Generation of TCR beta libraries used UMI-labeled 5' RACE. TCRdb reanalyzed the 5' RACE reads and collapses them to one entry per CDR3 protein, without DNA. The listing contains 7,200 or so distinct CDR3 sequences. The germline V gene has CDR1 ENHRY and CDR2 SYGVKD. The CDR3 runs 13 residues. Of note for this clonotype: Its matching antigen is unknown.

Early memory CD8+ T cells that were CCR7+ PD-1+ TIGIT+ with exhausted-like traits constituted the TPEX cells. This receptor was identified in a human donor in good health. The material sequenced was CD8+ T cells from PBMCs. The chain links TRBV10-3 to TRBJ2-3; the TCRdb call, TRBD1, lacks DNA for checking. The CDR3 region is CAISDRGGDTQYF.